The 25 T cell receptor beta chains in this list originate from one sample, sequenced in a study of blood T cell repertoires in COVID-19. Profiling relied on immunoSEQ multiplex PCR, and the TCRdb table lists in-frame clones only, not all of them. Of under 250,000 clones listed, roughly 85% are singletons. Sample: peripheral blood. The receptors were sampled from a woman in her 70s with active or convalescent COVID-19.

This chain joins TRBV5-4 and TRBJ1-2, with no clear D. Germline lookup yields CDR1 SGHNT and CDR2 YYREEE (reference sequence). This CDR3 has 12 amino acids. V gave up 7 bases and J gave up 0 bases, with 7 bases separating them. The CDR3 spells CASSGSNYGYTF. The CDR3 DNA reads TGTGCCAGCTCAGGATCTAACTATGGCTACACCTTC.

The chain uses TRBV16 and TRBJ1-5, with a possible D match to TRBD1 (5 bases). Germline V CDR1 and CDR2: KGHSY, FQNENV. CDR3 length equals 15 residues. V lost 0 bases to trimming and J lost 3 bases, with 9 bases between them. The CDR3 here is CASSQSGQNNQPQHF. For the CDR3, the DNA is TGTGCCAGCAGCCAATCGGGGCAGAACAATCAGCCCCAGCATTTT.

This chain links TRBV5-1 with TRBJ2-1; the D gene is possibly TRBD2 (6 bases). The CDR3 covers 16 residues. The germline V gene has CDR1 SGHRS and CDR2 YFSETQ. Trimming removed 4 bases at V and 0 bases at J, with 14 bases between. CDR3 amino acids: CASSTLAEGSYNEQFF. The CDR3 DNA is TGCGCCAGCAGCACCTTAGCGGAGGGCTCCTACAATGAGCAGTTCTTC.

This clone has more than one count but fewer than ten. The chain joins TRBV6-5 to TRBJ2-7; D possibly corresponds to TRBD1 (6 bases). CDR1 and CDR2 from the germline V gene are MNHEY and SVGAGI. The V and J ends lost 4 bases and 8 bases respectively, with 12 bases between them. CDR3 length: 12 residues. CDR3 sequence: CASSSQGQKQYF. CDR3 sequence (DNA): TGTGCCAGCAGTTCCCAAGGACAGAAGCAGTACTTC.

The chain couples TRBV11-2 to TRBJ2-3, with D tentatively TRBD1 (6 bases). The CDR3 has 14 amino acids. Germline lookup yields CDR1 SGHAT and CDR2 FQNNGV. V was trimmed by 4 bases and J by 8 bases, leaving 16 bases between them. CDR3 residues: CASSSSRRGVTQYF. DNA for the CDR3: TGTGCCAGCAGCTCCTCTCGCAGGGGAGTTACGCAGTATTTT.

This chain links TRBV29-1 with TRBJ1-1; D unresolved. Deletions cut 4 bases from V and 3 bases from J, with 18 bases between. Germline V gene lookup returns CDR1 SQVTM and CDR2 ANQGSEA. The CDR3 is made up of 15 amino acids. The CDR3 region has the DNA TGCAGCGTTGGGCCAAGGAGGTTTTACGACACTGAAGCTTTCTTT. Translating gives CSVGPRRFYDTEAFF.

This chain joins TRBV6-2 or TRBV6-3 and TRBJ2-7; D is perhaps TRBD1 (6 bases). The germline gives CDR1 MNHEY, CDR2 SVGEGT. V lost 5 bases, J lost 3 bases, and 17 bases lay in between. The length of the CDR3 is 15 residues. The CDR3 spells CASSDPTGRVYEQYF. The CDR3 DNA follows: TGTGCCAGCAGTGACCCAACAGGGCGCGTCTACGAGCAGTACTTC.

The chain is built from TRBV25-1 and TRBJ2-1; 13 positions match TRBD2. CDR1 and CDR2 (germline): MGHDK, SYGVNS. The CDR3 has 14 amino acids. J was trimmed by 8 bases and V by 6 bases; bases with no gene match: 4. The CDR3 coding sequence is TGTGCCAGCAGGGGACTAGCGGGAATCGATGAGCAGTTCTTC. Encoded protein: CASRGLAGIDEQFF. Variable domain in full (rest from reference TRBV25-1 and TRBJ2-1): EADIYQTPRYLVIGTGKKITLECSQTMGHDKMYWYQQDPGMELHLIHYSYGVNSTEKGDLSSESTVSRIRTEHFPLTLESARPSHTSQYLCASRGLAGIDEQFFGPGTRLTVL.

The chain employs TRBV24-1 and TRBJ2-1, with TRBD1 matching over 7 bases. V shed 10 bases, J shed 10 bases, and the junction held 9 bases outside the gene matches. Per germline, CDR1 KGHDR and CDR2 SFDVKD. The CDR3 covers 12 residues. DNA for the CDR3: TGTGCCACTGCGACAGGGCTTGGCGAGCAGTTCTTC. It is translated as CATATGLGEQFF.

This clone was seen a single time. The V gene is TRBV30, the J gene TRBJ2-7; D not resolved. Germline loops: CDR1 GTSNPN, CDR2 SVGIG (reference sequence). CDR3 length: 13 residues. Trimming pared 0 bases from V and 5 bases from J, leaving 11 bases between. CDR3 nucleotides: TGTGCCTGGAGTGTTACGACACTCAACGAGCAGTACTTC. Translation: CAWSVTTLNEQYF.

The chain is built from TRBV2 and TRBJ2-3; no definite D call. V was cut by 9 bases and J by 4 bases, with 8 bases left in between. This CDR3 region has 11 residues. Germline CDR1 is SNHLY and CDR2 is FYNNEI. CDR3 nucleotide sequence: TGTGCCAGTCGCATAGCAGATACGCAGTATTTT. It specifies CASRIADTQYF.

This CDR3 is CASSRGLLAGGSNEQFF. DNA of the CDR3: TGTGCCAGCAGCCGGGGGCTTCTAGCGGGAGGGTCCAATGAGCAGTTCTTC. V and J are TRBV7-9 and TRBJ2-1, with 12 nucleotides matching TRBD2. The CDR3 consists of 17 residues. CDR1 is SEHNR and CDR2 is FQNEAQ in the germline V gene (reference sequence). The V and J ends lost 5 bases and 6 bases, in that order; junction bases with no gene match: 11.

This clone was recorded once. The chain recombines TRBV4-1 with TRBJ2-7, with 9 bases matching TRBD2. Trimming cost V 0 bases and J 2 bases; bases outside gene matches: 8. The germline V gene has CDR1 MGHRA and CDR2 YSYEKL. This CDR3 has 17 residues. The CDR3 sequence is CASSQDAGGPSPYEQYF. As DNA, the CDR3 is TGCGCCAGCAGCCAAGATGCGGGGGGGCCCTCCCCCTACGAGCAGTACTTC.

This chain links TRBV18 with TRBJ2-3; 7 bases match TRBD1. The J segment lost 6 bases and the V segment lost 6 bases, leaving 12 bases of the junction unmatched. Germline values: CDR1 KGHSH, CDR2 LQKENI. This CDR3 comprises 15 residues. This CDR3 is CASSPETGRVDTQYF. CDR3 bases: TGTGCCAGCTCCCCGGAGACAGGGCGCGTGGATACGCAGTATTTT.

With respect to this clone: Different DNA sequences within this sample yield the same CDR3. This chain uses TRBV4-1 with TRBJ1-2, with TRBD1 matching over 8 bases. Germline CDR1 reads MGHRA; CDR2 reads YSYEKL. V dropped 1 base and J dropped 5; count of bases not matched to a gene: 0. The CDR3 has 13 amino acids. The CDR3 sequence: CASSQGQGYGYTF. The CDR3 DNA reads TGCGCCAGCAGCCAAGGACAGGGGTATGGCTACACCTTC.

V gene TRBV18 combines with J gene TRBJ2-1; D remains unclear. V dropped 3 bases and J dropped 8 bases, with 17 bases sitting between them. The germline V gene has CDR1 KGHSH and CDR2 LQKENI. CDR3 size: 15 residues. CDR3 DNA: TGTGCCAGCTCACCTAGTTTGCAGGCCCAGGATGAGCAGTTCTTC. Its translation is CASSPSLQAQDEQFF.

V and J are TRBV5-6 and TRBJ2-3; 7 nucleotides agree with TRBD1. V was clipped by 0 bases and J by 5 bases; unmatched bases: 3. Germline lookup yields CDR1 SGHDT and CDR2 YYEEEE. The CDR3 has 14 amino acids. The CDR3 protein is CASSLVAGGDTQYF. The CDR3 nucleotides read TGTGCCAGCAGCTTGGTAGCAGGGGGAGATACGCAGTATTTT.

This chain connects TRBV18 to TRBJ2-1; 10 bases are shared with TRBD2. Trimming cost V 3 bases and J 5 bases; bases outside gene matches: 1. The CDR3 contains 14 residues. CDR1 and CDR2 (germline): KGHSH, LQKENI. For the CDR3, the DNA is TGTGCCAGCTCACCGAGCGGGGGGGACAATGAGCAGTTCTTC. Translation gives CASSPSGGDNEQFF.

The V and J genes are TRBV6-2 or TRBV6-3 and TRBJ1-6, with D possibly being TRBD1 (6 bases). V was shortened by 5 bases and J by 5 bases, with 10 bases between the two germline ends. The CDR3 is made up of 14 amino acids. In germline, CDR1 is MNHEY, CDR2 SVGEGT. The CDR3 reads CASSPRTDNSPLHF. The CDR3, as DNA: TGTGCCAGCAGTCCCCGGACAGATAATTCACCCCTCCACTTT.

This chain uses TRBV6-5 with TRBJ2-7, with D uncertain. V lost 5 bases, J lost 0 bases, and 11 bases lay in between. Germline loops: CDR1 MNHEY, CDR2 SVGAGI. The length of the CDR3 is 14 residues. This CDR3 is CASSQSHTSYEQYF. The CDR3 DNA follows: TGTGCCAGCAGTCAGTCCCACACCTCCTACGAGCAGTACTTC.

The DNA for the CDR3 is TGTGCCAGCAGAGGGGACACTCTGCAGTATTTT. It codes for CASRGDTLQYF. The J gene is TRBJ2-3, the V gene TRBV2; tentatively, D is TRBD1 (6 bases). Trimming left V 6 bases short and J 11 bases short, with 12 bases between. The CDR3 is made up of 11 amino acids. Germline values: CDR1 SNHLY, CDR2 FYNNEI.

The chain carries TRBV9 and TRBJ1-2, with 8 nucleotides matching TRBD1. Trimming at V came to 0 bases and at J to 8 bases, leaving 6 bases not matched to a gene. Germline CDR1 SGDLS, CDR2 YYNGEE. CDR3 length: 14 amino acids. The CDR3 nucleotides are TGTGCCAGCAGCGTAGCCAGGGGGCAACGGGGCTACACCTTC. This sequence encodes CASSVARGQRGYTF.

The chain links TRBV11-1 to TRBJ2-3; weak D call: TRBD2 (5 bases). The germline V and J ends were trimmed by 5 bases and 6 bases, with 15 bases remaining between them. Germline V gene data show CDR1 as SGHAT and CDR2 as FQDESV (reference sequence). The CDR3 extends over 14 amino acids. As DNA, the CDR3 is TGTGCCAGCAGCCGCGGACTTCTCAGCGATACGCAGTATTTT. It yields the protein CASSRGLLSDTQYF.

The chain is built from TRBV7-9 and TRBJ1-1, with 9 bases fitting TRBD1. V dropped 1 base and J dropped 10; count of bases not matched to a gene: 4. The CDR3 has 13 amino acids. CDR1 and CDR2 (germline): SEHNR, FQNEAQ (reference sequence). This CDR3 is CASSLGGTGRAFF. The CDR3 region has the DNA TGTGCCAGCAGCTTAGGGGGGACAGGGCGAGCTTTCTTT.

Written as DNA, the CDR3 is TGTGCCAGCAGCCGAGCGACTGACGAGCAGTACTTC. As protein: CASSRATDEQYF. This sequence joins TRBV7-8 and TRBJ2-7; D remains unclear. There are 12 residues in the CDR3. Trimming removed 5 bases at V and 5 bases at J, with 10 bases between. Germline V gives CDR1 SGHVS, CDR2 FQNEAQ.